This TCR beta chain is drawn from a study of T-cell reconstitution after alpha-beta-depleted transplantation in children (dated by TCRdb to the mid-2010s). In terms of the full investigation: Using TCR repertoire profiling, the study followed T-cell immune reconstitution in a quantitative way in children after TCRalphabeta/CD19-depleted allogeneic hematopoietic cell transplantation.

The protocol used for the library was PCR. Sequencing used an Illumina HiSeq 2500. TCR library preparation used molecular barcoding, with unique molecular identifiers applied to normalize quantification of the TCRbeta repertoire. TCRdb handled the public reads itself, with Q25 trimming in fastp and clone calling in MiXCR, and kept productive beta chains. Identical CDR3 protein sequences are pooled into one entry, listed with their most common genes and DNA. In all, the sample holds about 230,000 distinct CDR3 sequences, and around 13% of those were seen once. Roughly 2.6% of the sample is taken by the ten largest. V is pared back by 7 bases and J by 7 bases, with 14 bases lying between the germline termini. Sequences SQVTM (CDR1) and ANQGSEA (CDR2) are obtained from the germline V gene. From its cysteine to its phenylalanine, the CDR3 spans 12 amino acids. Of the read, only the CDR3 DNA is kept; its 36 bases are in frame from base 1.

This clonotype was counted ten times or more. This clone's antigen is unknown. Within one base of it there is no much larger clone, and no base qualities were kept. This receptor was obtained from a human donor who donated a stem cell graft to a child with acute lymphoblastic leukemia. The sample here was PBMCs from the stem cell graft donor, taken from the stem cell graft. This chain joins TRBV29-1 to TRBJ2-1; perhaps TRBD2 is the D gene, with 5 bases matching. CDR3 protein: CSGVTEVNEQFF. At the DNA level, the sequence is TGCAGCGGTGTGACGGAGGTGAATGAGCAGTTCTTC.